This T cell receptor beta chain was identified in a study of patients and donors after allogeneic stem cell transplantation (dated by TCRdb to 2019 to 2021). This clonotype was observed a handful of times. This receptor's antigen is unknown. Base quality data are lacking; no much larger clone is found one base away. Preparation of the library involved RT-PCR. These reads were obtained on a NextSeq 550. Using fastp at Q25 and MiXCR, TCRdb reprocessed the public reads and kept productive beta chains. Each CDR3 protein gets just one entry, which takes the most common genes and DNA from the rows behind it. Within this sample are tens of thousands of distinct CDR3 sequences, with about 30% of them counted one time only. The top ten clonotypes cover roughly 29% of the sample. The TCR sequence derives from a human donor who was either an allogeneic HSCT recipient or a stem cell or donor lymphocyte infusion donor (not recorded which). It is not recorded whose cells these are; they may come from a transplant donor. Sample: blood, either unsorted or a sorted T cell fraction (not recorded which).

The CDR3: CASSFGTESEAFF. The base sequence is TGTGCCAGCAGTTTTGGGACAGAGTCTGAAGCTTTCTTT. Recombination linked TRBV6-5 to TRBJ1-1; 7 junctional bases match TRBD1. Counted from cysteine to phenylalanine, this CDR3 has 13 amino acids. Kept here is only the CDR3 DNA, which spans 39 bases and is read in frame from base 1. V is cut back by 4 bases and J by 6 bases, with 5 bases in the junction unmatched. CDR1 and CDR2 (MNHEY, SVGAGI) derive from the germline V gene.